The rows below give T cell receptor beta chains drawn from one sample of a study of blood T cell repertoires in COVID-19. The protocol was immunoSEQ multiplex PCR, while the TCRdb copy is restricted to in-frame clones and leaves out a portion. The sample has 57,000 or so clones; 88% are singletons. The sequencing sample was made of peripheral blood. All receptors come from a woman aged 50 to 60 with active or convalescent COVID-19. CDR3s include the opening cysteine and the closing phenylalanine or tryptophan. A D gene is named only where the DNA matches it firmly. Clone size appears in some rows only: once, few, many, or a class for an expanded clone.

CDR3aa | CDR3nt | v_gene | abundance | d_gene | j_gene
CASRGGVREDTEAFF | TGTGCCAGTAGAGGCGGAGTCAGGGAGGACACTGAAGCTTTCTTT | TRBV19 | few | . | TRBJ1-1
CAWSWPTGLQSGGEKLFF | TGTGCCTGGAGTTGGCCAACAGGGTTACAGTCCGGAGGTGAAAAACTGTTTTTT | TRBV30 | . | . | TRBJ1-4
CASSEAVAGGRITGQYF | TGTGCCAGCAGTGAAGCGGTAGCGGGAGGAAGAATAACGGGGCAGTACTTC | TRBV6-1 | few | TRBD2 | TRBJ2-7
CASRWAGDNEQFF | TGCGCCAGCAGGTGGGCGGGAGACAATGAGCAGTTCTTC | TRBV10-2 | . | TRBD2 | TRBJ2-1
CASSARREGFRETQYF | TGTGCCAGCAGTGCGAGGCGGGAGGGGTTCCGGGAGACCCAGTACTTC | TRBV2 | once | TRBD2 | TRBJ2-5
CASSLWARDTEAFF | TGTGCCAGCAGCTTATGGGCCAGGGACACTGAAGCTTTCTTT | TRBV7-9 | . | . | TRBJ1-1
CASSVAGGTYNEQFF | TGTGCCAGCAGCGTAGCCGGGGGAACCTACAATGAGCAGTTCTTC | TRBV9 | . | . | TRBJ2-1
CASSRGRDYGYTF | TGTGCCAGCAGCCGCGGGCGCGACTATGGCTACACCTTC | TRBV13 | . | . | TRBJ1-2
CASRPLAPQETQYF | TGTGCCAGCAGACCACTAGCGCCCCAAGAGACCCAGTACTTC | TRBV2 | . | TRBD2 | TRBJ2-5
CASSFSLAYEQYF | TGTGCCAGCAGCTTTTCTTTAGCCTACGAGCAGTACTTC | TRBV7-3 | . | . | TRBJ2-7
CASSPWGGPQETQYF | TGTGCCAGCTCACCATGGGGAGGGCCCCAGGAGACCCAGTACTTC | TRBV18 | . | TRBD2 | TRBJ2-5
CAIKERGLDTEAFF | TGTGCCATTAAAGAACGGGGTTTGGACACTGAAGCTTTCTTT | TRBV10-3 | . | . | TRBJ1-1
CATRPRRSPNSPLHF | TGTGCCACCAGGCCCAGGAGGTCACCGAATTCACCCCTCCACTTT | TRBV24-1 | few | . | TRBJ1-6
CASSGTGTGQPQHF | TGTGCCAGCAGTGGGACAGGGACCGGGCAGCCCCAGCATTTT | TRBV2 | medium-sized | TRBD1 | TRBJ1-5
CASSLGGQGNEKLFF | TGTGCCAGCAGCTTAGGGGGACAGGGGAATGAAAAACTGTTTTTT | TRBV7-9 | . | TRBD1 | TRBJ1-4
CSGGLAGIIRGETQYF | TGCAGCGGTGGACTAGCGGGTATAATACGTGGAGAGACCCAGTACTTC | TRBV29-1 | . | TRBD2 | TRBJ2-5
CASSIMQGAGNTIYF | TGTGCCAGTAGTATAATGCAGGGGGCTGGAAACACCATATATTTT | TRBV19 | . | TRBD1 | TRBJ1-3
CASSLSGTSGRTTGELFF | TGTGCTAGCAGCTTATCCGGGACTAGCGGGAGGACCACCGGGGAGCTGTTTTTT | TRBV7-7 | . | TRBD2 | TRBJ2-2
CATGQGHGYTF | TGTGCCACCGGACAAGGGCATGGCTACACCTTC | TRBV30 | . | . | TRBJ1-2
CASSGLVSTGELFF | TGTGCCAGCTCGGGACTAGTAAGCACCGGGGAGCTGTTTTTT | TRBV25-1 | . | TRBD2 | TRBJ2-2
CATSRGRQGGNQPQHF | TGTGCCACCAGCAGAGGTAGACAGGGCGGCAATCAGCCCCAGCATTTT | TRBV15 | . | TRBD1 | TRBJ1-5
CASSEWGYASGRGETQYF | TGTGCCAGCAGTGAATGGGGATATGCTAGCGGGAGGGGAGAGACCCAGTACTTC | TRBV25-1 | . | TRBD2 | TRBJ2-5
CATSRNYSGTSARKPVYNEQFF | TGTGCCACCAGCAGGAATTATTCCGGGACTAGCGCGAGGAAGCCCGTATACAATGAGCAGTTCTTC | TRBV15 | once | TRBD2 | TRBJ2-1
CASSPGEFIGPIYQSTDTQYF | TGTGCCAGCAGCCCGGGGGAATTTATAGGGCCCATATACCAAAGCACAGATACGCAGTATTTT | TRBV7-6 | . | . | TRBJ2-3
CASSPGWIAGANYNEQFF | TGTGCCAGCAGCCCTGGGTGGATAGCGGGGGCCAACTACAATGAGCAGTTCTTC | TRBV11-3 | once | TRBD2 | TRBJ2-1
CASSKGGTGELFF | TGTGCCAGCAGCAAAGGGGGTACCGGGGAGCTGTTTTTT | TRBV13 | few | . | TRBJ2-2
CASSDSGPSTGEQYF | TGTGCCAGCAGTGACAGCGGTCCTTCGACGGGCGAGCAGTACTTC | TRBV2 | . | . | TRBJ2-7
CASSMYEGRTEAFF | TGTGCCAGTAGTATGTATGAGGGTAGAACTGAAGCTTTCTTT | TRBV19 | . | . | TRBJ1-1
CASSLPQGVGYTF | TGTGCCAGCAGCTTACCCCAGGGGGTCGGCTACACCTTC | TRBV7-8 | . | TRBD1 | TRBJ1-2
CSVGQRENEQFF | TGCAGCGTTGGCCAGCGGGAGAATGAGCAGTTCTTC | TRBV29-1 | once | TRBD2 | TRBJ2-1
CASSLRRENTGELFF | TGTGCCAGCAGCCTACGGCGGGAAAACACCGGGGAGCTGTTTTTT | TRBV14 | . | . | TRBJ2-2
CASSLAGSDTEAFF | TGTGCCAGCAGCTTAGCCGGCAGCGACACTGAAGCTTTCTTT | TRBV13 | . | . | TRBJ1-1
CAWSVQGYEQYF | TGTGCCTGGAGTGTACAGGGTTACGAGCAGTACTTC | TRBV30 | few | . | TRBJ2-7
CASSAAVTGELFF | TGTGCCAGCAGCGCTGCGGTTACCGGGGAGCTGTTTTTT | TRBV5-4 | . | . | TRBJ2-2
CASRTDGSPGGYEQYF | TGTGCCAGCAGAACCGATGGTTCCCCCGGGGGCTACGAGCAGTACTTC | TRBV4-2 | . | . | TRBJ2-7
CASSPLGGRGVEQYF | TGCGCCAGCAGCCCTCTGGGGGGGAGGGGAGTCGAGCAGTACTTC | TRBV5-1 | . | TRBD2 | TRBJ2-7
CASSPGLGSYNEQFF | TGTGCCAGCAGTCCCGGACTAGGTTCCTACAATGAGCAGTTCTTC | TRBV28 | . | TRBD2 | TRBJ2-1
CASSRLAGSSGANVLTF | TGTGCCAGCAGCCGACTAGCGGGAAGCTCTGGGGCCAACGTCCTGACTTTC | TRBV14 | . | TRBD2 | TRBJ2-6
CAWSTGITGEQYF | TGTGCCTGGAGTACCGGGATTACGGGGGAGCAGTACTTC | TRBV30 | . | . | TRBJ2-7
CASSLELAGGPTGELFF | TGTGCCAGCAGCTTGGAGCTAGCGGGAGGGCCAACCGGGGAGCTGTTTTTT | TRBV5-5 | . | TRBD2 | TRBJ2-2
CASSPGQNTEAFF | TGTGCCAGCAGCCCGGGACAGAACACTGAAGCTTTCTTT | TRBV9 | . | . | TRBJ1-1
CSARDEGVF | TGCAGTGCTAGAGATGAGGGCGTCTTT | TRBV20-1 | once | . | TRBJ1-1
CASRLAGGPYNEQFF | TGTGCCAGCAGACTAGCGGGAGGGCCCTACAATGAGCAGTTCTTC | TRBV2 | . | TRBD2 | TRBJ2-1
CASSVLARPTSQYF | TGTGCCAGCAGCGTACTAGCACGACCGACCAGTCAGTACTTC | TRBV3-1/TRBV3-2 | . | . | TRBJ2-7
CASSETSGSPGNEQFF | TGTGCCAGCAGTGAGACTAGCGGTAGCCCCGGCAATGAGCAGTTCTTC | TRBV2 | . | TRBD2 | TRBJ2-1
CASSLVGGAGSLGTQYF | TGTGCTAGCAGCTTAGTAGGTGGAGCAGGGTCCTTAGGGACCCAGTACTTC | TRBV7-7 | . | . | TRBJ2-5
CASSDPGLAALSGANVLTF | TGTGCCAGCAGTGATCCGGGACTAGCGGCCCTCTCTGGGGCCAACGTCCTGACTTTC | TRBV2 | . | TRBD2 | TRBJ2-6
CASSEGTSGNYEQYF | TGTGCCAGCAGTGAGGGGACTAGCGGGAACTACGAGCAGTACTTC | TRBV2 | . | TRBD2 | TRBJ2-7
CATSDGARPYNEQFF | TGTGCCACCAGTGATGGAGCGAGGCCCTACAATGAGCAGTTCTTC | TRBV24-1 | . | . | TRBJ2-1
CATGLSPSGANVLTF | TGCGCCACTGGACTCTCCCCCTCTGGGGCCAACGTCCTGACTTTC | TRBV5-1 | . | . | TRBJ2-6
CSVSQGLQKGYTF | TGCAGCGTCTCACAGGGTTTGCAGAAGGGCTACACCTTC | TRBV29-1 | . | . | TRBJ1-2
CASSPGTSGTDTQYF | TGTGCCAGCAGCCCCGGGACTAGCGGCACAGATACGCAGTATTTT | TRBV4-2 | . | TRBD2 | TRBJ2-3
CSVWDSRLLVNTEAFF | TGCAGCGTTTGGGACAGTAGGCTTTTAGTGAACACTGAAGCTTTCTTT | TRBV29-1 | . | TRBD1 | TRBJ1-1
CASSLAQVTEAFF | TGTGCCAGCAGTTTAGCGCAGGTGACTGAAGCTTTCTTT | TRBV12-3/TRBV12-4 | once | . | TRBJ1-1
CASSPSFADYGYTF | TGTGCCAGCAGCCCGAGTTTCGCCGACTATGGCTACACCTTC | TRBV28 | . | . | TRBJ1-2